This T cell receptor beta chain was observed in a study of T cell clones after liver transplantation. Study-wide background: Post-transplant blood was tracked for graft-donor-reactive T cell clones identified in a pre-transplant mixed lymphocyte reaction. Without induction therapy, subjects received standard immunosuppression until 12-24 months post-transplant.

Germline V gene sequence: CDR1 MDHEN, CDR2 SYDVKM. The germline V and J ends were trimmed by 6 bases and 0 bases, with 14 bases remaining between them. CDR3 size: 15 residues. Sequenced by immunoSEQ multiplex PCR; TCRdb stores in-frame clones only, minus some. The table has around 70,000 clones, 80% to 95% seen once. Remarks on this clone: The antigen remains unidentified.

Notes on the study in general: In two subjects, few donor cells limited the measurable donor-reactive repertoire.

The chain couples TRBV28 to TRBJ1-2; possibly TRBD1 for D (5 bases). Sequenced here: CD4+ T cells from blood, sampled roughly 26 months after liver transplant. The source is a human patient who received a liver transplant. Part of the T cells may come from the graft donor. The chain's CDR3 is CASRETARPNYGYTF. In nucleotides, the CDR3 is TGTGCCAGCAGGGAGACAGCGCGACCTAACTATGGCTACACCTTC.